The 8 T cell receptor beta chains listed next were all sequenced from one sample in a study of PD-L1 blockade in urothelial cancer. The repertoire was sequenced with immunoSEQ multiplex PCR; TCRdb's copy has only in-frame clones and lacks some. This repertoire shows 40,000 or so clones, roughly 82% found once; its top ten account for about 7%. Time point reported: pretreatment peripheral blood. The input for sequencing was PBMCs, taken around atezolizumab (anti-PD-L1) treatment. These receptor sequences come from a man aged 55-75 years with urothelial cancer.

The chain recombines TRBV7-3 with TRBJ2-3; D is unresolved. The CDR3 loop spans 13 amino acids. The V end was cut by 5 bases, the J end by 3 bases, with 9 bases between. Looked up from germline, CDR1 is SGHTA and CDR2 is FQGTGA. The CDR3 DNA reads as TGTGCCAGCAGCCAAAAAACTACAGATACGCAGTATTTT. Translation: CASSQKTTDTQYF.

This clone was recorded once. The chain links TRBV15 to TRBJ2-3; 10 bases line up with TRBD2. CDR1 is LNHNV, CDR2 YYDKDF, per germline (reference sequence). V lost 0 bases, J lost 3 bases, and 9 bases stayed unmatched. The CDR3 extends over 18 amino acids. The chain's CDR3 is CATSREMSGGARTDTQYF. The CDR3 nucleotides read TGTGCCACCAGCAGAGAAATGAGCGGGGGGGCGAGAACAGATACGCAGTATTTT.

J is TRBJ1-6 and V is TRBV4-2; 8 bases are shared with TRBD1. Germline CDR1 and CDR2: LGHNA and YNFKEQ. The CDR3 extends over 21 amino acids. J gave up 9 bases and V 1 base, and 23 bases lay outside the gene matches. The CDR3 nucleotides are TGTGCCAGCAGCCAAGGTGCCGGTCGCGGGGGCAGGGGGCTCTTGAGTTCACCCCTCCACTTT. It is translated as CASSQGAGRGGRGLLSSPLHF.

Here the CDR3 reads CASSPTSGGAGGELFF. DNA for the CDR3: TGTGCCAGCAGCCCGACTAGCGGGGGGGCAGGCGGGGAGCTGTTTTTT. V is TRBV5-4 and J is TRBJ2-2; the match to TRBD2 covers 14 bases. With V trimmed by 4 bases and J by 7 bases, 6 bases remained unmatched. Germline CDR1 reads SGHNT; CDR2 reads YYREEE (reference sequence). The CDR3 loop spans 16 amino acids.

V and J are TRBV27 and TRBJ1-5, with a tentative D call TRBD1 (5 bases). The germline CDR1 and CDR2 sequences are MNHEY and SMNVEV (reference sequence). The CDR3 consists of 15 residues. Trimming pared 3 bases from V and 1 base from J, leaving 10 bases between. The CDR3 DNA reads as TGTGCCAGCAGTTTGACGGGGGACAGCAATCAGCCCCAGCATTTT. Its translation: CASSLTGDSNQPQHF.

The chain carries TRBV5-1 and TRBJ1-5; D is unclear. This CDR3 region has 15 residues. Per germline, CDR1 SGHRS and CDR2 YFSETQ. V gave up 1 base and J gave up 1 base, with 9 bases separating them. The CDR3, as DNA: TGCGCCAGCAGCTTGTCTGGCGGCAGCAATCAGCCCCAGCATTTT. It codes for CASSLSGGSNQPQHF.

This chain links TRBV13 with TRBJ1-2; D unclear. CDR1 is PRHDT and CDR2 is FYEKMQ in the germline V gene (reference sequence). There are 15 residues in the CDR3. V was shortened by 8 bases and J by 2 bases, with 18 bases between the two germline ends. In DNA form, the CDR3 reads TGTGCCAGCCAGGACCGTCGTCGCGGGAACTATGGCTACACCTTC. Its protein product is CASQDRRRGNYGYTF.

This clone was found once. The chain has TRBV11-2 and TRBJ1-2; 9 positions agree with TRBD1. CDR1 SGHAT and CDR2 FQNNGV come from the germline V gene. V shed 3 bases and J 4 bases; nucleotides not matched to a gene: 6. The CDR3 sequence is 15 residues long. CDR3 DNA sequence: TGTGCCAGCAGCTTTGGGACAGGGCTGGGCTATGGCTACACCTTC. Protein product: CASSFGTGLGYGYTF.